Each of the 19 T cell receptor beta chains below was sequenced from the same sample in a study. Tregs were sorted as CD4+CD25+CD127-/low cells. TCRdb processed the 5' RACE reads anew with MiXCR; each CDR3 protein has one entry. The table includes about 10,000 distinct CDR3 sequences, 14% detected once. The material sequenced was Tregs sorted from blood. Source of these receptors: a female donor with breast cancer.

This clonotype has at least ten counts. The chain combines TRBV15 with TRBJ1-1; 7 bases line up with TRBD1. Per the germline V gene, CDR1 is LNHNV and CDR2 is YYDKDF (reference sequence). The CDR3 runs 13 residues. The trim removed 2 bases at V and 11 bases at J, leaving 8 bases unmatched. CDR3 loop: CATSRTQGVWAFF. The CDR3 nucleotides are TGTGCCACCAGCAGAACCCAGGGGGTCTGGGCTTTCTTT.

Points on this clonotype: The junction differs from germline at one of its ends, possibly a read error. The chain employs TRBV6-5 and TRBJ2-7; D ambiguous. This CDR3 spans 16 amino acids. Germline V CDR1 and CDR2: MNHEY, SVGAGI. CDR3 sequence reads: CASSYSWRSDSYKQYF. DNA of the CDR3: TGTGCCAGCAGTTACTCGTGGCGGAGCGACTCCTACAAGCAGTACTTC.

This clonotype came up many times. The chain uses TRBV30 and TRBJ1-4; D gene uncertain. V gave up 0 bases and J gave up 8 bases, with 7 bases separating them. This CDR3 is 12 amino acids long. Looked up from germline, CDR1 is GTSNPN and CDR2 is SVGIG (reference sequence). In DNA, the CDR3 is TGTGCCTGGAGTGTAATACGGGAAAAACTGTTTTTT. This gives the protein CAWSVIREKLFF.

This clonotype occurred many times. The chain joins TRBV11-1 to TRBJ2-7; D is uncertain. The V end lost 3 bases, the J end lost 3 bases, and 12 bases lay between the germline ends. Germline V CDR1 and CDR2: SGHAT, FQDESV (reference sequence). The CDR3 contains 14 residues. In nucleotides, the CDR3 is TGTGCCAGCAGCTTGAGAGTAAATGACTACGAGCAGTACTTC. Translation: CASSLRVNDYEQYF.

There are many counts of this clonotype. The rearrangement links TRBV7-9 to TRBJ2-3; 8 bases are shared with TRBD1. The trim removed 2 bases at V and 6 bases at J, leaving 4 bases unmatched. This CDR3 spans 14 amino acids. Germline lookup yields CDR1 SEHNR and CDR2 FQNEAQ (reference sequence). The CDR3 DNA reads as TGTGCCAGCAGCTTACCGCAGGGGGCCGATACGCAGTATTTT. Its translation is CASSLPQGADTQYF.

Relative to its sample, this clonotype is medium-sized. This chain joins TRBV18 and TRBJ1-1, with TRBD1 identical over 8 bases. The germline V gene has CDR1 KGHSH and CDR2 LQKENI. The ends lost 6 bases at V and 4 bases at J; junction bases unmatched: 13. CDR3 length: 16 amino acids. The CDR3 DNA sequence: TGTGCCAGCTCCCTCGGACAGGGTGAGTTGAGCACTGAAGCTTTCTTT. Amino acids: CASSLGQGELSTEAFF.

The chain uses TRBV18 and TRBJ2-7; D is unclear. Germline loops: CDR1 KGHSH, CDR2 LQKENI. With 5 bases removed from V and 1 base from J, the gap between germline ends came to 21 bases. The CDR3 has 17 residues. CDR3 protein: CASSSSLPSIVSYEQYF. For the CDR3, the DNA is TGTGCCAGCTCATCGTCCCTACCTTCGATAGTTTCCTACGAGCAGTACTTC.

The sample holds many counts of this clonotype. This chain connects TRBV29-1 to TRBJ1-2; D gene ambiguous. The CDR3 is made up of 13 amino acids. Per the germline V gene, CDR1 is SQVTM and CDR2 is ANQGSEA. V shed 7 bases and J shed 0 bases, with 12 bases lying between them. The CDR3 reads CSASTGTNYGYTF. DNA for the CDR3: TGCAGCGCATCGACGGGAACTAACTATGGCTACACCTTC.

V gene TRBV6-6 combines with J gene TRBJ1-5; the D gene is possibly TRBD1 (5 bases). V lost 4 bases and J lost 0, with 22 bases in between. Germline V gene sequence: CDR1 MNHNY, CDR2 SVGAGI (reference sequence). The CDR3 has 19 residues. The CDR3 region is CASSWGSPRQRYSNQPQHF. The CDR3 DNA reads TGTGCCAGCAGTTGGGGCAGCCCTCGACAGAGATATAGCAATCAGCCCCAGCATTTT.

This clonotype was picked up many times. The CDR3 DNA reads TGTGCCAGCAGTTTATCGAGGTTGTCCTATAATTCACCCCTCCACTTT. This sequence encodes CASSLSRLSYNSPLHF. This rearrangement joins TRBV28 to TRBJ1-6; D unclear. The CDR3 has 16 amino acids. Germline lookup yields CDR1 MDHEN and CDR2 SYDVKM. V shed 1 base and J shed 1 base, with 8 bases lying between them.

Many counts were recorded for this clonotype. V usage is TRBV20-1 and J usage is TRBJ2-1, with D hard to call. Trimming removed 3 bases from V and 1 base from J, with 10 bases in between. CDR3 length: 14 amino acids. CDR1 DFQATT and CDR2 SNEGSKA come from the germline V gene (reference sequence). The CDR3 protein is CSASGGVSYNEQFF. The CDR3 DNA follows: TGCAGTGCTAGCGGTGGCGTTTCCTACAATGAGCAGTTCTTC.

The sample holds many counts of this clonotype. The chain has TRBV4-1 and TRBJ2-3; 8 bases agree with TRBD2. V lost 1 base and J lost 5; bases outside the gene matches: 2. Germline V lookup: CDR1 MGHRA, CDR2 YSYEKL. The length of the CDR3 is 14 residues. The CDR3 DNA reads as TGCGCCAGCAGCCAAGGGCTAGCGGGAGATACGCAGTATTTT. Protein sequence: CASSQGLAGDTQYF.

This clonotype has a handful of counts. This may be a read error: a much more frequent sequence differs by one nucleotide. The chain links TRBV12-3 or TRBV12-4 to TRBJ1-5; a weak D match, TRBD1 (5 bases). CDR3 length equals 14 residues. The V end was cut by 0 bases, the J end by 7 bases, with 10 bases between. The CDR3 sequence: CASSLAGGEQPQHF. The DNA for the CDR3 is TGTGCCAGCAGTTTAGCCGGAGGGGAACAGCCCCAGCATTTT.

This clonotype is termed large (0.1 to 1%). The V gene is TRBV4-1, the J gene TRBJ2-4; D gene ambiguous. V was cut by 0 bases and J by 13 bases, with 7 bases left in between. The length of the CDR3 is 11 residues. Germline lookup yields CDR1 MGHRA and CDR2 YSYEKL. The CDR3 here is CASSQDPAQYF. CDR3 nucleotides: TGCGCCAGCAGCCAAGATCCTGCGCAGTACTTC.

In this sample, this clonotype is medium-sized. The CDR3 protein is CASSLGRPQPQHF. In DNA form, the CDR3 reads TGTGCCAGCTCCCTTGGCAGGCCTCAGCCCCAGCATTTT. The gene calls are TRBV6-1 and TRBJ1-5; no reliable D call. V was pared by 8 bases and J by 6 bases, with 14 bases between. The CDR3 is 13 amino acids. CDR1 and CDR2 (germline): MNHNS, SASEGT.

A remark on this clonotype: Sequence at one end of the junction differs from germline and may be a read error. This rearrangement joins TRBV9 to TRBJ2-1, with D perhaps TRBD1 (6 bases). The CDR3 is 14 amino acids. Looked up from germline, CDR1 is SGDLS and CDR2 is YYNGEE. The CDR3 reads CASSVGDRSNEQFF. For the CDR3, the DNA is TGCGCCAGCAGCGTAGGTGACAGGTCTAATGAGCAGTTCTTC.

A note on this clonotype: This may be a read error: a much more frequent sequence differs by one nucleotide. The chain employs TRBV29-1 and TRBJ1-2, with D uncertain. The CDR3 sequence is 15 residues long. Germline lookup yields CDR1 SQVTM and CDR2 ANQGSEA. The CDR3 sequence is CSVVPDGARVYGYAF. CDR3 DNA: TGCAGCGTTGTCCCGGACGGCGCTCGGGTGTATGGCTACGCCTTC.

Note on this clonotype: Given a much more abundant clone one base away, this may be a read error. This chain connects TRBV27 to TRBJ1-1; a weak D match, TRBD1 (5 bases). CDR1 and CDR2 (germline): MNHEY, SMNVEV (reference sequence). The CDR3 runs to 14 residues. V dropped 5 bases and J dropped 11 bases, with 21 bases sitting between them. The CDR3 region is CASSAKGYNLGAFF. The CDR3 bases are TGTGCCAGCAGTGCGAAGGGGTATAATCTGGGGGCTTTCTTT.

This clonotype was detected ten times or more. The V gene is TRBV11-2, the J gene TRBJ2-3; 16 bases align to TRBD2. The CDR3 spans 17 residues. CDR1 is SGHAT and CDR2 is FQNNGV in the germline V gene. The junction had 6 bases not matched to a gene; V was cut back by 5 bases and J by 4 bases. The CDR3, as DNA: TGTGCCAGCAGCCCGGGACTAGCGGGAGGGGATCCAGATACGCAGTATTTT. This sequence encodes CASSPGLAGGDPDTQYF.